This T cell receptor (beta chain) stems from a study of beta chain features in type 1 diabetes. The CDR3 has 16 residues. The V and J ends lost 2 bases and 5 bases, in that order; junction bases with no gene match: 6. Germline V gene data show CDR1 as SGHAT and CDR2 as FQNNGV. Remarks on this clone: The antigen remains undetermined.

TCRB transcripts that were expressed got sequenced, as all of the isolated RNA had been reverse transcribed. Measured with immunoSEQ multiplex PCR; TCRdb has only the in-frame clones, and not every one. This table holds hundreds of thousands of clones, about 15% found once. Sorting with CD45RO/CCR7/CD25/CD127/CD95/CD27 yielded naive, central memory, regulatory and stem-like memory CD4+ cells. Study-level points and caveats: For type 1 diabetes patients, VDJ junctions showed fewer insertions and more deletions. Overrepresentation of cells with high TCR expression could result from cDNA sequencing. Within each of all four CD4+ subsets, Type 1 diabetes patients had TCRB CDR3s that were moderately but significantly shorter. The naive, central memory and Treg TCRB repertoires looked more alike in patients than they did in healthy donors.

The V and J genes are TRBV11-2 and TRBJ2-5; 12 bases map to TRBD2. The clonotype was recovered from a man in his late teens or twenties with type 1 diabetes. The sample was naive CD4+ T cells from blood. CDR3 region: CASSLLLAGGAETQYF. As DNA, the CDR3 is TGTGCCAGCAGCTTACTACTAGCGGGGGGTGCGGAGACCCAGTACTTC.